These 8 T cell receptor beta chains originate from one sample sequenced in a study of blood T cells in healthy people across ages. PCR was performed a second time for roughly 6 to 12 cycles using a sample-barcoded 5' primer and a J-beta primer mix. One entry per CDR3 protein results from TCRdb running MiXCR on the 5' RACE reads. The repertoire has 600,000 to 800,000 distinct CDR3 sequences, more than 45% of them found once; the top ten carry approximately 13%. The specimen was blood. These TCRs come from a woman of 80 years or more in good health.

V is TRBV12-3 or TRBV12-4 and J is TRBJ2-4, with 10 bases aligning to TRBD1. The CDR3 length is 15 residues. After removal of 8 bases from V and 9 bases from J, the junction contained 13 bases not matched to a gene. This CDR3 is CASGDVGQGIGIQYF. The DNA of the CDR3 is TGTGCCAGCGGGGATGTGGGACAGGGGATCGGCATTCAGTACTTC.

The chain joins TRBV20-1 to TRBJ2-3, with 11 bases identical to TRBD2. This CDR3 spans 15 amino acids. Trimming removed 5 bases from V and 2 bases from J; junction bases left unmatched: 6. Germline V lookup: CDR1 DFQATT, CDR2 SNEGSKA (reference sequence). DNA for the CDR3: TGCAGTGCTCGGAATAGCGGGGGGGACACAGATACGCAGTATTTT. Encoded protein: CSARNSGGDTDTQYF.

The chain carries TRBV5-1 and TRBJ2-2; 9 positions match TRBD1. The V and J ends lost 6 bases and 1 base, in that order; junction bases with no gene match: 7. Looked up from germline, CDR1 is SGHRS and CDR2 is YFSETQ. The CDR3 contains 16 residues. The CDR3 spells CASTPQGALNTGELFF. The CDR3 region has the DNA TGCGCCAGCACGCCACAGGGGGCACTGAACACCGGGGAGCTGTTTTTT.

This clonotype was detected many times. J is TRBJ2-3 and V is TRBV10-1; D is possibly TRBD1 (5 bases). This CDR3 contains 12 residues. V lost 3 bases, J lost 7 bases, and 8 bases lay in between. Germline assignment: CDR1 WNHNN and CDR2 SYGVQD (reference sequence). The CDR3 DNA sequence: TGCGCCAGCAGTGATTCAGGGAATACGCAGTATTTT. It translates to CASSDSGNTQYF.

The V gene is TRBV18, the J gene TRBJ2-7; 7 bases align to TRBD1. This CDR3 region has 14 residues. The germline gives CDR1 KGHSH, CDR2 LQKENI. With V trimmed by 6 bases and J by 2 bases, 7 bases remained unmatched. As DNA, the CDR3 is TGTGCCAGCTCCCACGACAGGGTAACCTACGAGCAGTACTTC. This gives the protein CASSHDRVTYEQYF.

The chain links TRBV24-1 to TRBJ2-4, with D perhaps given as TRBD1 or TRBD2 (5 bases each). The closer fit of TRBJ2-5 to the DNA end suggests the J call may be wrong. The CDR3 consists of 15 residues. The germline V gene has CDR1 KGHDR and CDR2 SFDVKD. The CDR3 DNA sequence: TGTGCCACCAGTGAGGGACCCCGACCGAAAGAGACCCAGTACTTC. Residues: CATSEGPRPKETQYF.

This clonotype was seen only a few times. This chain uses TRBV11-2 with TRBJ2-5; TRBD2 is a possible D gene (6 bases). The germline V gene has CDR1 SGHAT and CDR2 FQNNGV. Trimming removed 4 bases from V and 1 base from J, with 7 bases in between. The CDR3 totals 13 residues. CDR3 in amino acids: CASSYSGQETQYF. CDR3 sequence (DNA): TGTGCCAGCAGCTATAGCGGCCAAGAGACCCAGTACTTC.

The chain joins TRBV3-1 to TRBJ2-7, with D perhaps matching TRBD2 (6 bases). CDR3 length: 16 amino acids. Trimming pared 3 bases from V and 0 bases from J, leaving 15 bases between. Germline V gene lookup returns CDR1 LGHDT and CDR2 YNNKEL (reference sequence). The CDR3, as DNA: TGTGCCAGCAGCCAGGACTACGCAAGGAGCTCCTACGAGCAGTACTTC. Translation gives CASSQDYARSSYEQYF.